This section outlines one TCR beta chain sequence together with its context. The assay was immunoSEQ multiplex PCR, and TCRdb's table has in-frame clones only and misses some. The data show fewer than 500,000 clones, 80% to 95% seen once. Treatment: about 20 received Ad26.COV2.S at low or high dose, single or two shots; 5 received placebo; per-sample allocation not given. The samples were gathered on day 63 after the first injection of vaccine or placebo. This entry belongs to a study of Ad26.COV2.S vaccination and SARS-CoV-2 variants. Study context: Once, or twice with 56 days between doses, Ad26.COV2.S was given intramuscularly.

Germline V CDR1 and CDR2: SGHAT, FQNNGV. This CDR3 contains 17 residues. V was cut by 1 base and J by 6 bases, with 19 bases left in between. This receptor was obtained from a person between 18 and 60 years old who received the Ad26.COV2.S COVID-19 vaccine or a placebo. Source: peripheral blood, taken in a trial of Ad26.COV2.S vaccine versus placebo. The chain uses TRBV11-2 and TRBJ2-1; D possibly corresponds to TRBD2 (6 bases). CDR3 in DNA: TGTGCCAGCAGCTTAGGGTTCGGGAGTAAGCTAGGCAATGAGCAGTTCTTC. It is translated as CASSLGFGSKLGNEQFF.